These T cell receptor beta chains were read from a single sample in a study of cytomegalovirus exposure and HLA in healthy donors. Measured with immunoSEQ multiplex PCR; TCRdb has only the in-frame clones, and not every one. This sample carries more than 150,000 clones, about 77% of them seen once, and the ten largest clones take over 2%. Sequencing used PBMCs. The receptors derive from a woman aged 25 to 45 in good health and CMV-seropositive. Both conserved end residues are part of each CDR3. A D gene is named only where the DNA matches it firmly. Clone size is not always given. Where it is, it says once, few, many or a class for expanded clones.

clone size,D gene,CDR3 length,J gene,V gene,CDR3 DNA,CDR3 protein
.,.,15,TRBJ1-3,TRBV5-5,TGTGCCAGCAGCCTTCAAAACAGAGCTGGAAACACCATATATTTT,CASSLQNRAGNTIYF
.,TRBD1,15,TRBJ1-6,TRBV6-5,TGTGCCAGCAGTACCCGCGGGACAGGGGTTTCAACCCTCCACTTT,CASSTRGTGVSTLHF
.,TRBD1,17,TRBJ2-6,TRBV18,TGTGCCAGCTCATCAAGACAGGGCCTCTCTGGGGCCAACGTCCTGACTTTC,CASSSRQGLSGANVLTF
.,.,15,TRBJ1-5,TRBV28,TGTGCCAGCAGTTTGGACGGGAAACTTAATCAGCCCCAGCATTTT,CASSLDGKLNQPQHF
.,.,18,TRBJ1-3,TRBV7-9,TGTTCCAGCAGCCATCCCCCGGCAACAGGGTGGGCTGGAAACACCATATATTTT,CSSSHPPATGWAGNTIYF
.,TRBD2,18,TRBJ2-1,TRBV11-3,TGTGCCAGCAGCTTTGCGGGGGGCCAACTTAACTCCTACAATGAGCAGTTCTTC,CASSFAGGQLNSYNEQFF
.,TRBD1,15,TRBJ1-2,TRBV10-3,TGTGCCATCAGGATCACAGGGGGCGCGGACTATGGCTACACCTTC,CAIRITGGADYGYTF
once,.,15,TRBJ1-4,TRBV7-2,TGTGCCAGCACACCCGGGTGGGGGGCTAATGAAAAACTGTTTTTT,CASTPGWGANEKLFF
.,TRBD1,13,TRBJ2-7,TRBV11-3,TGTGCCAGCAGCGCCAGACAGGGTTACGAGCAGTACTTC,CASSARQGYEQYF
.,.,12,TRBJ2-7,TRBV28,TGTGCCAGCAGTGGCAGGTTCGACGAGCAGTACTTC,CASSGRFDEQYF
.,.,16,TRBJ1-5,TRBV15,TGTGCCACCAGCAGAGATCGTGGCAGGGCGAATCAGCCCCAGCATTTT,CATSRDRGRANQPQHF
.,TRBD1,13,TRBJ1-5,TRBV6-5,TGTGCCAGCAAGGGACAGGGGGGACAGCCCCAGCATTTT,CASKGQGGQPQHF
.,.,15,TRBJ1-1,TRBV28,TGTGCCAGCAGTTTAGCACAGATTGGTCGAGCCGAAGCTTTCTTT,CASSLAQIGRAEAFF
.,.,14,TRBJ1-1,TRBV2,TGTGCCAGCAGTGTAGGACAGATGAACACTGAAGCTTTCTTT,CASSVGQMNTEAFF
.,.,16,TRBJ2-2,TRBV9,TGTGCCAGCAGCGTAGACGGCAGGGTAAACACCGGGGAGCTGTTTTTT,CASSVDGRVNTGELFF